This TCR beta chain is drawn from a study of graft-versus-host responses after intestinal transplantation. Looking at the study overall: Anti-thymocyte globulin induction, then tacrolimus and steroids for around 3 years, went to all recipients.

Assay used: immunoSEQ multiplex PCR; TCRdb lists only in-frame clones, some missing. The sample contains around 90,000 clones, about 90% of which appear only once. The CDR3 runs to 13 residues. From germline, CDR1 is SGHTA and CDR2 FQGTGA. V lost 2 bases and J lost 5; bases outside the gene matches: 0. In regard to this clone: The antigen remains unidentified.

The TCR originated in a human donor who was the organ donor for an intestinal transplant. The V call is TRBV7-3, the J call TRBJ2-5, with 9 positions matching TRBD2. Specimen: unstimulated CD8+ T cells sorted from spleen or lymph node cells, collected before transplant. CDR3 DNA: TGTGCCAGCAGCTTAGCGGGAGGGGAGACCCAGTACTTC. The encoded protein is CASSLAGGETQYF. Combining the CDR3 with reference TRBV7-3 and TRBJ2-5 gives the whole variable domain GAGVSQTPSNKVTEKGKYVELRCDPISGHTALYWYRQSLGQGPEFLIYFQGTGAADDSGLPNDRFFAVRPEGSVSTLKIQRTERGDSAVYLCASSLAGGETQYFGPGTRLLVL.